Presented here are 17 T cell receptor beta chains from one specimen sequenced in a study of CD8 T cells in ankylosing spondylitis. The study's findings and limits: A TCR beta motif of about 8 highly homologous variants seemed to mark ankylosing spondylitis blood.

These receptors are not linked to any known antigen. TCRdb independently ran MiXCR on the 5' RACE reads; one entry per CDR3 protein. The sample includes about 840,000 distinct CDR3 sequences, about an eighth of them seen just once. The sequenced material came from blood, either unsorted or a sorted T cell fraction (not recorded which). All receptors come from a male donor with ankylosing spondylitis.

The sample holds many counts of this clonotype. The gene calls are TRBV7-6 and TRBJ1-3; D remains unclear. V lost 4 bases and J 4 bases, leaving 5 bases between the germline ends. The germline gives CDR1 SGHVS, CDR2 FNYEAQ. This CDR3 region has 12 residues. CDR3: CASSSLGNTIYF. For the CDR3, the DNA is TGTGCCAGCAGCTCCCTCGGAAACACCATATATTTT.

This clonotype was recorded many times. The chain couples TRBV6-2 or TRBV6-3 to TRBJ1-1; D is undetermined. Germline-derived CDR1 and CDR2 are MNHEY and SVGEGT. The germline V and J ends were trimmed by 2 bases and 1 base, with 2 bases remaining between them. This CDR3 comprises 12 residues. The CDR3 nucleotides read TGTGCCAGCAGTTACCAGAACACTGAAGCTTTCTTT. This encodes CASSYQNTEAFF.

The table lists this clonotype with a count of one. This chain uses TRBV20-1 with TRBJ1-1, with TRBD1 matching over 7 bases. The CDR3 is made up of 13 amino acids. The junction had 7 bases not matched to a gene; V was cut back by 6 bases and J by 3 bases. Looked up from germline, CDR1 is DFQATT and CDR2 is SNEGSKA (reference sequence). The CDR3 protein is CSAPRGIHTEAFF. CDR3 nucleotides: TGCAGTGCGCCCAGGGGGATACACACTGAAGCTTTCTTT.

In this sample, this clonotype turned up many times. This chain joins TRBV4-3 and TRBJ1-6; D is undetermined. Trimming cost V 1 base and J 7 bases, with 14 bases left between them. From germline, CDR1 is LGHNA and CDR2 YSLEER. This CDR3 is 16 amino acids long. CDR3 residues: CASSQGETPINSPLHF. CDR3 nucleotide sequence: TGCGCCAGCAGCCAAGGGGAGACACCTATCAATTCACCCCTCCACTTT.

The table lists this clonotype with a few counts. J is TRBJ2-7 and V is TRBV4-2; D perhaps matches TRBD2 (7 bases). CDR1 is LGHNA and CDR2 is YNFKEQ in the germline V gene. Deletions cut 3 bases from V and 2 bases from J, with 17 bases between. This CDR3 comprises 16 residues. The CDR3 DNA reads TGTGCCAGCAGCCAGGGAGGGGGGGCTCTAGCCTACGAGCAGTACTTC. It translates to CASSQGGGALAYEQYF.

This chain connects TRBV3-1 to TRBJ2-1; TRBD2 matches 11 bases. Germline CDR1 and CDR2: LGHDT and YNNKEL (reference sequence). J was trimmed by 7 bases and V by 4 bases; bases with no gene match: 3. The CDR3 length is 14 residues. The CDR3: CASSRSGGANEQFF. The DNA for the CDR3 is TGTGCCAGCAGCCGTAGCGGGGGGGCGAATGAGCAGTTCTTC.

This chain links TRBV20-1 with TRBJ2-5, with TRBD2 matching over 8 bases. Trimming at V came to 1 base and at J to 2 bases, leaving 9 bases not matched to a gene. Germline CDR1 reads DFQATT; CDR2 reads SNEGSKA (reference sequence). The length of the CDR3 is 16 residues. This chain's CDR3 is CSARAGPAGGQETQYF. The CDR3 bases are TGCAGTGCTAGAGCAGGTCCGGCGGGGGGACAAGAGACCCAGTACTTC.

V and J are TRBV20-1 and TRBJ2-5, with 9 bases identical to TRBD1. Germline CDR1 and CDR2: DFQATT and SNEGSKA (reference sequence). This CDR3 has 14 amino acids. V lost 3 bases and J lost 5; bases outside the gene matches: 7. The CDR3 loop reads CSARAGTGRETQYF. The CDR3 DNA sequence: TGCAGTGCTAGGGCCGGGACAGGGAGGGAGACCCAGTACTTC.

This clonotype has a handful of counts. The chain couples TRBV3-1 to TRBJ2-2, with D possibly TRBD1 on 6 matching bases. The CDR3 extends over 15 amino acids. Between the trimmed V and J ends, which lost 5 bases and 5 bases, there was a span of 15 bases. Per the germline V gene, CDR1 is LGHDT and CDR2 is YNNKEL (reference sequence). The CDR3, as DNA: TGTGCCAGCAGCTGGACTGGACAGAGAACCGGGGAGCTGTTTTTT. Amino acids: CASSWTGQRTGELFF.

The gene calls are TRBV6-5 and TRBJ1-4, with D perhaps TRBD1 (6 bases). There are 15 residues in the CDR3. In germline, CDR1 is MNHEY, CDR2 SVGAGI. The ends were cut back, 2 bases at V and 6 bases at J, with 13 bases in the middle. This CDR3 reads CASSYAGQRDEKLFF. DNA of the CDR3: TGTGCCAGCAGTTACGCCGGACAGAGAGATGAAAAACTGTTTTTT.

This clonotype was detected a few times. This chain links TRBV12-3 or TRBV12-4 with TRBJ2-2, with D unresolved. The CDR3 is 15 amino acids. V was trimmed by 2 bases and J by 4 bases, leaving 11 bases between them. CDR3 DNA: TGTGCCAGCAGTTTAAGGTCCTGGGGCACCGGGGAGCTGTTTTTT. Amino acids: CASSLRSWGTGELFF.

This chain links TRBV7-8 with TRBJ1-6, with 9 bases matching TRBD1. This CDR3 has 18 residues. Germline V lookup: CDR1 SGHVS, CDR2 FQNEAQ. The ends lost 5 bases at V and 0 bases at J; junction bases unmatched: 8. The CDR3, as DNA: TGTGCCAGCAGCCCAACCGGGACAGGGTACTCCTATAATTCACCCCTCCACTTT. Its translation is CASSPTGTGYSYNSPLHF.

The chain links TRBV20-1 to TRBJ2-2; 7 positions agree with TRBD2. This CDR3 contains 15 residues. V lost 0 bases, J lost 1 base, and 2 bases stayed unmatched. From germline, CDR1 is DFQATT and CDR2 SNEGSKA (reference sequence). CDR3 amino acids: CSARDGTKNTGELFF. In nucleotides, the CDR3 is TGCAGTGCTAGAGATGGGACTAAGAACACCGGGGAGCTGTTTTTT.

V usage is TRBV9 and J usage is TRBJ2-7; D unclear. V lost 0 bases and J lost 3, with 10 bases in between. The CDR3 length is 14 residues. Per germline, CDR1 SGDLS and CDR2 YYNGEE. The CDR3 DNA reads TGTGCCAGCAGCGTAGGGGTCAGGAACTACGAGCAGTACTTC. Amino acids: CASSVGVRNYEQYF.

This clonotype was counted many times. The chain links TRBV7-2 to TRBJ1-5; perhaps TRBD1 as D (6 bases). CDR3 size: 14 residues. Germline CDR1 and CDR2: SGHTA and FQGNSA. V was trimmed by 0 bases and J by 7 bases, leaving 10 bases between them. CDR3 coding DNA: TGTGCCAGCAGCTTAGCTCGGGGGCCGCAGCCCCAGCATTTT. It codes for CASSLARGPQPQHF.

The chain uses TRBV20-1 and TRBJ2-3, with 8 bases that match TRBD2. Per germline, CDR1 DFQATT and CDR2 SNEGSKA (reference sequence). The ends lost 5 bases at V and 6 bases at J; junction bases unmatched: 13. The CDR3 runs 15 residues. The CDR3 coding sequence is TGCAGTGCTCCTCTTAGCGGGATTGTTCGGGATACGCAGTATTTT. Translated, it gives CSAPLSGIVRDTQYF.

In this sample, this clonotype turned up many times. The chain couples TRBV12-3 or TRBV12-4 to TRBJ1-1; no clear D gene. The CDR3 sequence is 13 residues long. V was shortened by 5 bases and J by 3 bases, with 10 bases between the two germline ends. In DNA form, the CDR3 reads TGTGCCAGCAGTATCACCCGGGACACTGAAGCTTTCTTT. It is translated as CASSITRDTEAFF.